These 10 T cell receptor beta chains share one sample of origin, sequenced in a study of shared clonotypes between healthy human individuals. The protocol was immunoSEQ multiplex PCR, while the TCRdb copy is restricted to in-frame clones and leaves out a portion. In the table there are around 2.3 million clones, more than 90% of which are singletons. The specimen sequenced was naive CD4+ T cells sorted from blood. Subset defined: CD45RA+ positively selected. These receptors came from a man younger than 35 in good health.

The chain combines TRBV5-1 with TRBJ2-1; possible D gene TRBD1, 5 bases. This CDR3 has 18 residues. V gave up 1 base and J gave up 0 bases, with 17 bases separating them. CDR1 and CDR2 from the germline V gene are SGHRS and YFSETQ. This CDR3 is CASSLYVGPSTSYNEQFF. CDR3 nucleotide sequence: TGCGCCAGCAGCTTGTATGTGGGGCCCTCTACCTCCTACAATGAGCAGTTCTTC. The full variable domain, rest sourced from reference TRBV5-1 and TRBJ2-1, is KAGVTQTPRYLIKTRGQQVTLSCSPISGHRSVSWYQQTPGQGLQFLFEYFSETQRNKGNFPGRFSGRQFSNSRSEMNVSTLELGDSALYLCASSLYVGPSTSYNEQFFGPGTRLTVL.

Points on this clone: The sample has other DNA sequences that encode this CDR3 too. The genes are TRBV7-9 and TRBJ1-4; 9 bases align to TRBD1. There are 15 residues in the CDR3. Looked up from germline, CDR1 is SEHNR and CDR2 is FQNEAQ (reference sequence). The V segment lost 4 bases and the J segment 5 bases; nucleotides outside the gene matches: 5. For the CDR3, the DNA is TGTGCCAGCAGCTGGGGGGACAGGGAAAATGAAAAACTGTTTTTT. It encodes CASSWGDRENEKLFF.

The rearrangement uses TRBV4-1 and TRBJ2-1; TRBD2 aligns across 7 bases. The CDR3 is 17 residues long. Per germline, CDR1 MGHRA and CDR2 YSYEKL. With V trimmed by 3 bases and J by 5 bases, 13 bases remained unmatched. The chain's CDR3 is CASSQLAGVASNNEQFF. CDR3 sequence (DNA): TGCGCCAGCAGCCAGCTGGCGGGAGTAGCGTCGAACAATGAGCAGTTCTTC.

The chain joins TRBV7-8 to TRBJ2-1, with 8 bases lining up with TRBD2. V lost 6 bases and J lost 4; bases outside the gene matches: 5. The CDR3 spans 14 residues. Germline CDR1 SGHVS, CDR2 FQNEAQ. The CDR3, as DNA: TGTGCCAGCAGTCGACTAGCGAATTACAATGAGCAGTTCTTC. Protein: CASSRLANYNEQFF.

The chain is built from TRBV28 and TRBJ2-7; TRBD1 aligns across 7 bases. Germline V gene sequence: CDR1 MDHEN, CDR2 SYDVKM. With V trimmed by 8 bases and J by 6 bases, 7 bases remained unmatched. CDR3 length: 12 residues. The CDR3 DNA reads TGTGCCAGCGTTAGGGGGCATACCGAGCAGTACTTC. Residues: CASVRGHTEQYF.

The chain carries TRBV7-2 and TRBJ1-6; tentative D call: TRBD1 (6 bases). The germline V gene encodes CDR1 SGHTA and CDR2 FQGNSA. The V end lost 0 bases, the J end lost 14 bases, and 14 bases lay between the germline ends. This CDR3 region has 14 residues. CDR3 bases: TGTGCCAGCAGCTTAGCGGGATCGGGGGCGGCCCTCCACTTT. Translation: CASSLAGSGAALHF.

Written as DNA, the CDR3 is TGTGCCAGCAGCTTAGCGGACAGGGTATTTACGCAGTATTTT. Its protein product is CASSLADRVFTQYF. The chain has TRBV7-2 and TRBJ2-3; 8 positions agree with TRBD1. CDR1 SGHTA and CDR2 FQGNSA come from the germline V gene. The junction had 4 bases not matched to a gene; V was cut back by 0 bases and J by 8 bases. This CDR3 comprises 14 residues.

A remark on this clone: Other DNA sequences in this sample translate to the same CDR3. The chain uses TRBV6-5 and TRBJ1-1; a possible D gene is TRBD1 (6 bases). Germline V gene sequence: CDR1 MNHEY, CDR2 SVGAGI. The CDR3 covers 13 residues. V was shortened by 1 base and J by 3 bases, with 6 bases between the two germline ends. The CDR3 nucleotides read TGTGCCAGCAGTTACTACAGGGACACTGAAGCTTTCTTT. Translated: CASSYYRDTEAFF.

This clone appeared a single time. This sample also contains other DNA sequences that code for the same CDR3. The chain combines TRBV5-1 with TRBJ2-7; 11 nucleotides agree with TRBD1. V lost 4 bases, J lost 4 bases, and 7 bases stayed unmatched. The CDR3 runs to 15 residues. Germline V CDR1 and CDR2: SGHRS, YFSETQ. In nucleotides, the CDR3 is TGCGCCAGCAGCCTCGGGACAGGGGGAATTTACGAGCAGTACTTC. Protein sequence: CASSLGTGGIYEQYF.

The chain recombines TRBV30 with TRBJ2-1; tentatively, D is TRBD2 (6 bases). Trimming stripped 0 bases from V and 0 bases from J, with 12 bases between. Germline V gene sequence: CDR1 GTSNPN, CDR2 SVGIG (reference sequence). CDR3 length equals 16 residues. The CDR3 reads CAWSVLGGSSYNEQFF. CDR3 nucleotides: TGTGCCTGGAGTGTACTCGGAGGGAGCTCCTACAATGAGCAGTTCTTC.